One and the same sample provided the 29 T cell receptor beta chains below, sequenced in a study of T cells after posttransplantation cyclophosphamide. Busulfan-fludarabine conditioning, marrow transplant, and cyclophosphamide on days +3 and +4 were administered. Profiling relied on immunoSEQ multiplex PCR, and the TCRdb table lists in-frame clones only, not all of them. Singletons are absent from the sample, which has about 10,000 clones. Material: PBMCs, obtained after allogeneic stem cell transplant with posttransplant cyclophosphamide. The receptors come from a female patient in her forties who received an allogeneic stem cell transplant from a related donor, was CMV-positive, and had no GVHD. Among the T cells, some may be from the graft donor.

The chain recombines TRBV7-8 with TRBJ2-3; 10 bases map to TRBD2. Germline assignment: CDR1 SGHVS and CDR2 FQNEAQ. V shed 5 bases and J 8 bases; nucleotides not matched to a gene: 10. The CDR3 length is 15 residues. In nucleotides, the CDR3 is TGTGCCAGCAGCGATATAGCGGGGGGTTCTGGTACGCAGTATTTT. As protein: CASSDIAGGSGTQYF.

In this sample, this clone turned up many times. The chain uses TRBV12-3 or TRBV12-4 and TRBJ2-2, with D possibly TRBD1 on 6 matching bases. V lost 2 bases, J lost 2 bases, and 12 bases lay in between. The CDR3 totals 16 residues. CDR3 residues: CASSLLGAKNTGELFF. The DNA of the CDR3 is TGTGCCAGCAGTTTACTGGGGGCGAAAAACACCGGGGAGCTGTTTTTT.

This chain links TRBV25-1 with TRBJ2-5; the D gene is possibly TRBD1 (6 bases). The length of the CDR3 is 17 residues. The V end was cut by 2 bases, the J end by 5 bases, with 21 bases between. Germline lookup yields CDR1 MGHDK and CDR2 SYGVNS. The CDR3 protein is CASSELQGPLRGETQYF. As DNA, the CDR3 is TGTGCCAGCAGTGAACTCCAGGGGCCCCTTCGCGGTGAGACCCAGTACTTC.

The sample holds many counts of this clone. V is TRBV4-1 and J is TRBJ1-6; D remains unclear. In germline, CDR1 is MGHRA, CDR2 YSYEKL. This CDR3 has 13 residues. V was trimmed by 0 bases and J by 8 bases, leaving 5 bases between them. The CDR3 region is CASSQEGYSPLHF. CDR3 nucleotide sequence: TGCGCCAGCAGCCAAGAAGGGTATTCACCCCTCCACTTT.

This clone was seen ten or more times. V gene TRBV5-1 combines with J gene TRBJ2-1; TRBD2 aligns across 10 bases. The trim removed 0 bases at V and 12 bases at J, leaving 6 bases unmatched. The germline CDR1 and CDR2 sequences are SGHRS and YFSETQ. The CDR3 spans 14 residues. CDR3 coding DNA: TGCGCCAGCAGCTTGGCCCAGCGGGGGGGCCGGCAGTTCTTC. Translated, it gives CASSLAQRGGRQFF.

This clone was detected many times. This chain uses TRBV4-1 with TRBJ2-6; tentatively, D is TRBD1 (6 bases). Per germline, CDR1 MGHRA and CDR2 YSYEKL. CDR3 length: 18 amino acids. V was cut by 4 bases and J by 0 bases, with 16 bases left in between. CDR3 in DNA: TGCGCCAGCAGCCGAATTCTGGGGGCGAGCTCTGGGGCCAACGTCCTGACTTTC. It codes for CASSRILGASSGANVLTF.

This clone was observed many times. This sequence joins TRBV5-1 and TRBJ2-7; the match to TRBD1 covers 12 bases. V lost 4 bases and J lost 3; bases outside the gene matches: 11. The CDR3 extends over 17 amino acids. Germline CDR1 reads SGHRS; CDR2 reads YFSETQ. CDR3 sequence (DNA): TGCGCCAGCAGCGCCACGGGACAGGGGGCCTTTTTCTACGAGCAGTACTTC. The encoded protein is CASSATGQGAFFYEQYF.

This clone was seen many times. The chain has TRBV11-3 and TRBJ2-2; the match to TRBD2 covers 8 bases. The CDR3 spans 16 residues. V lost 5 bases to trimming and J lost 4 bases; unmatched junction nucleotides: 9. Germline CDR1 and CDR2: SGHNT and YENEEA. In DNA form, the CDR3 reads TGTGCCAGCAGCCCTCGCTTCGGGGGGGCCACCGGGGAGCTGTTTTTT. It is translated as CASSPRFGGATGELFF.

This clone was counted ten times or more. This chain connects TRBV28 to TRBJ1-5; D remains ambiguous. CDR1 is MDHEN and CDR2 is SYDVKM in the germline V gene. Between the trimmed V and J ends, which lost 0 bases and 1 base, there was a span of 13 bases. The CDR3 is 17 amino acids. Written as DNA, the CDR3 is TGTGCCAGCAGTTTATGGAACAGAGGATCAAGCAATCAGCCCCAGCATTTT. Amino acids: CASSLWNRGSSNQPQHF.

CDR3 nucleotides: TGTGCCAGCAGGATTAATGACAGGGGCGCTAACTATGGCTACACCTTC. Translated: CASRINDRGANYGYTF. The V call is TRBV7-9, the J call TRBJ1-2; 8 nucleotides agree with TRBD1. Germline V gene sequence: CDR1 SEHNR, CDR2 FQNEAQ (reference sequence). The CDR3 runs 16 residues. Unmatched junction bases numbered 9, after V lost 6 bases and J lost 0 bases.

The table lists this clone with many counts. This chain uses TRBV4-1 with TRBJ1-2, with D possibly matching TRBD1 (5 bases). V lost 0 bases and J lost 4, with 12 bases in between. Germline CDR1 is MGHRA and CDR2 is YSYEKL. The CDR3 is made up of 15 amino acids. CDR3 coding DNA: TGCGCCAGCAGCCAAGAAGGGACTGCCGCCTATGGCTACACCTTC. Its translation is CASSQEGTAAYGYTF.

The V and J genes are TRBV13 and TRBJ1-2, with 7 nucleotides matching TRBD1. The CDR3 contains 13 residues. The V and J ends lost 6 bases and 4 bases, in that order; junction bases with no gene match: 5. CDR1 and CDR2 from the germline V gene are PRHDT and FYEKMQ (reference sequence). CDR3 loop: CASSPTGVYGYTF. As DNA, the CDR3 is TGTGCCAGCAGTCCTACAGGGGTCTATGGCTACACCTTC.

V is TRBV6-2 or TRBV6-3 and J is TRBJ2-7; the match to TRBD2 covers 9 bases. V was pared by 5 bases and J by 0 bases, with 8 bases of the junction left unmatched. Germline V lookup: CDR1 MNHEY, CDR2 SVGEGT. The CDR3 runs to 16 residues. The CDR3 DNA sequence: TGTGCCAGCAGTGTAAGGAGCGGGGGGAGCTCCTACGAGCAGTACTTC. This encodes CASSVRSGGSSYEQYF.

In its sample, this clone was seen many times. V is TRBV6-2 or TRBV6-3 and J is TRBJ2-7; D is possibly TRBD1 (6 bases). Trimming cost V 7 bases and J 0 bases, with 13 bases left between them. CDR1 and CDR2 (germline): MNHEY, SVGEGT. The CDR3 consists of 14 residues. CDR3 coding DNA: TGTGCCAGCAAGGGCGCAGGGGCCTCCTACGAGCAGTACTTC. It translates to CASKGAGASYEQYF.

This clone was seen many times. The V and J genes are TRBV18 and TRBJ2-3, with TRBD1 matching 7 bases. CDR1 is KGHSH and CDR2 is LQKENI in the germline V gene. CDR3 length: 14 amino acids. V dropped 1 base and J dropped 10; count of bases not matched to a gene: 8. The CDR3 bases are TGTGCCAGCTCACCACAACAGGGGCCTGAGGCGCAGTATTTT. Amino acids: CASSPQQGPEAQYF.

The sample holds many counts of this clone. The chain uses TRBV27 and TRBJ2-1; 8 bases match TRBD2. The CDR3 contains 17 residues. Trimming cost V 5 bases and J 5 bases; bases outside gene matches: 14. Per the germline V gene, CDR1 is MNHEY and CDR2 is SMNVEV (reference sequence). The CDR3 spells CASSSWTSPTGHNEQFF. CDR3 DNA: TGTGCCAGCAGTAGCTGGACTAGCCCTACGGGACACAATGAGCAGTTCTTC.

The chain has TRBV28 and TRBJ2-5; 10 bases are shared with TRBD1. From germline, CDR1 is MDHEN and CDR2 SYDVKM. This CDR3 has 14 amino acids. The V segment lost 6 bases and the J segment 5 bases; nucleotides outside the gene matches: 6. As DNA, the CDR3 is TGTGCCAGCAGGGCGACAGGGGGCAGGGAGACCCAGTACTTC. It is translated as CASRATGGRETQYF.

This clone was detected many times. At the DNA level, this CDR3 is encoded by other sequences in the same sample as well. The chain uses TRBV9 and TRBJ2-7, with 8 bases matching TRBD1. V lost 4 bases and J lost 4; bases outside the gene matches: 10. The germline CDR1 and CDR2 sequences are SGDLS and YYNGEE. This CDR3 comprises 15 residues. The CDR3 DNA follows: TGTGCCAGCAGCATCAGACAGGGGACGGCATACGAGCAGTACTTC. It yields the protein CASSIRQGTAYEQYF.

Ten or more counts support this clone. This sequence joins TRBV6-1 and TRBJ1-5; the D gene is possibly TRBD1 (6 bases). CDR1 is MNHNS, CDR2 SASEGT, per germline. The V and J ends lost 4 bases and 3 bases respectively, with 13 bases between them. The CDR3 runs 15 residues. Here the CDR3 reads CASSVGGGPNQPQHF. CDR3 DNA sequence: TGTGCCAGCAGTGTTGGAGGGGGACCCAATCAGCCCCAGCATTTT.

Many counts were recorded for this clone. The V gene is TRBV12-3 or TRBV12-4, the J gene TRBJ2-5, with D perhaps matching TRBD2 (7 bases). The CDR3 loop spans 16 amino acids. Between the trimmed V and J ends, which lost 6 bases and 8 bases, there was a span of 25 bases. CDR3 nucleotide sequence: TGTGCCAGCAGAAGATTTAGCGAGGGGGGGCCCGGAACCCAGTACTTC. It specifies CASRRFSEGGPGTQYF.

In its sample, this clone was seen many times. The V and J genes are TRBV4-1 and TRBJ1-2, with TRBD1 matching over 7 bases. V lost 2 bases to trimming and J lost 4 bases; unmatched junction nucleotides: 4. The CDR3 covers 14 residues. Germline lookup yields CDR1 MGHRA and CDR2 YSYEKL. The CDR3 sequence: CASSQNRGGYGYTF. DNA of the CDR3: TGCGCCAGCAGCCAAAACAGGGGTGGCTATGGCTACACCTTC.

This clone was counted ten times or more. This chain links TRBV28 with TRBJ2-4; 8 positions agree with TRBD1. V lost 6 bases and J lost 0; bases outside the gene matches: 13. The germline CDR1 and CDR2 sequences are MDHEN and SYDVKM. There are 18 residues in the CDR3. In DNA form, the CDR3 reads TGTGCCAGCAGCTTTCGGACAGGGCGCAAACTAGCCAAAAACATTCAGTACTTC. It yields the protein CASSFRTGRKLAKNIQYF.

In this sample, this clone turned up many times. V and J are TRBV5-1 and TRBJ2-7; D is perhaps TRBD1 (7 bases). Germline CDR1 is SGHRS and CDR2 is YFSETQ. This CDR3 comprises 14 residues. With 4 bases removed from V and 5 bases from J, the gap between germline ends came to 16 bases. CDR3 amino acids: CASSRGLGGNEQYF. As DNA, the CDR3 is TGCGCCAGCAGCAGGGGGCTTGGAGGGAACGAGCAGTACTTC.

This clone was recorded many times. The chain employs TRBV4-1 and TRBJ2-3; TRBD1 matches 9 bases. This CDR3 spans 17 amino acids. The V gene end was trimmed by 0 bases and the J gene end by 0 bases; junction bases not matched to a gene: 4. Germline V gene data show CDR1 as MGHRA and CDR2 as YSYEKL. The CDR3 protein is CASSQEGQGWSTDTQYF. The CDR3 nucleotides read TGCGCCAGCAGCCAAGAGGGACAGGGCTGGAGCACAGATACGCAGTATTTT.

This clone has at least ten counts. The rearrangement uses TRBV6-2 or TRBV6-3 and TRBJ2-7, with 8 bases identical to TRBD1. V lost 2 bases and J lost 3; bases outside the gene matches: 6. Per germline, CDR1 MNHEY and CDR2 SVGEGT. The CDR3 totals 15 residues. CDR3 region: CASSYAGTGYYEQYF. CDR3 in DNA: TGTGCCAGCAGTTACGCCGGGACAGGATACTACGAGCAGTACTTC.

The V and J genes are TRBV5-6 and TRBJ2-5; 9 bases align to TRBD2. Per germline, CDR1 SGHDT and CDR2 YYEEEE. The CDR3 loop spans 16 amino acids. The J segment lost 5 bases and the V segment lost 0 bases, leaving 8 bases of the junction unmatched. CDR3 sequence: CASSLVGRGGPETQYF. The DNA of the CDR3 is TGTGCCAGCAGCTTGGTGGGGCGGGGGGGCCCGGAGACCCAGTACTTC.

This clone occurred many times. The V and J genes are TRBV5-6 and TRBJ2-2, with TRBD2 matching 10 bases. The CDR3 contains 15 residues. Germline-derived CDR1 and CDR2 are SGHDT and YYEEEE. V gave up 4 bases and J gave up 3 bases; unmatched junction bases: 3. For the CDR3, the DNA is TGTGCCAGCAGCCTGACTAGCGGGTACACCGGGGAGCTGTTTTTT. Its protein is CASSLTSGYTGELFF.

This clone was detected ten times or more. At one of its ends the junction is not consistent with the germline gene, which may arise from a read error. The chain carries TRBV7-7 and TRBJ2-7, with D perhaps assigned TRBD1 or TRBD2 (5 bases each). There are 17 residues in the CDR3. Germline V gives CDR1 SSHAT, CDR2 FNYEAQ (reference sequence). The CDR3 spells CASSSQGATLGGYEQYF. The CDR3, as DNA: TGTGCTAGCAGCTCCCAGGGTGCGACACTTGGAGGTTACGAGCAGTACTTC.

This clone was detected only a few times. The CDR3 here is CASSLAVNTEAFF. CDR3 sequence (DNA): TGTGCCAGCAGCTTAGCGGTGAACACTGAAGCTTTCTTT. V usage is TRBV11-3 and J usage is TRBJ1-1; D gene uncertain. Trimming left V 1 base short and J 0 bases short, with 3 bases between. The germline V gene encodes CDR1 SGHNT and CDR2 YENEEA. The CDR3 spans 13 residues. Together with reference TRBV11-3 and TRBJ1-1, the CDR3 gives the full variable domain: EAGVVQSPRYKIIEKKQPVAFWCNPISGHNTLYWYLQNLGQGPELLIRYENEEAVDDSQLPKDRFSAERLKGVDSTLKIQPAELGDSAVYLCASSLAVNTEAFFGQGTRLTVV.